This paragraph reports one T cell receptor (beta chain). It has no known antigen specificity. There are no base qualities to consult, and no much larger clone falls within one base. The sample is drawn from a study of blood T cell repertoires in COVID-19 (dated by TCRdb to 2019 to 2021). Looking at the study overall: Samples covering the acute and convalescent phases of COVID-19 were provided by collaborators in the United States, Italy and Spain. The sample metadata nearly always contained a de-identified subject ID, COVID-19 status, age in years and sex. Where HLA class I and class II types were available, the types were taken from metadata supplied by the sample provider, not from assay-based typing. Subjects who had been exposed to COVID-19, were actively infected with it, or had recovered from it provided the deeply sampled blood TCRbeta repertoires that made up the dataset. The material from the prospective study consisted of cDNA or gDNA derived from T cells, B-cell-depleted T cells, or PBMCs. Samples came from the ongoing ImmuneRACE study (first 160 participants) plus 1,254 subjects from 6 global collaborators. The repertoires were released in a freely available public database intended as a resource for research on the immune response to SARS-CoV-2. Points the paper makes about the study in general: The amount of clinical and demographic metadata varied by source and participant and was provided uncurated.

TCRbeta CDR3 regions were amplified from genomic DNA by means of the immunoSEQ Assay, a bias-controlled multiplex PCR. Regarding the original processing steps: The number of nucleated cells in each sample was estimated by amplification of reference gene primers within the assay. Sequence reads were collapsed and filtered to measure the absolute abundance of every unique TCRbeta CDR3 rearrangement. Productive Simpson clonality was computed per sample as the square root of Simpson's diversity index over productive rearrangements. Here the immuneACCESS table is served through TCRdb, limited to in-frame sequences with V and J called. Missing clones are a known gap in these copies; in checked studies unresolved V genes cover under half, and the rest lacks a known reason. V, J and clone size were drawn from that table, and D and trimming were deduced from the DNA. Within this sample are around 100,000 clones, with approximately 80% of them counted one time only. Approximately 12% of the sample goes to the ten largest clones.

The collaborating institutions used their own protocols to collect whole blood in K2EDTA tubes. Collaborator samples were shipped for TCRbeta analysis as frozen whole blood, isolated PBMCs, or DNA extracted from either sample type. The junction carries 14 bases between V and J, which are trimmed by 1 base and 4 bases respectively. There are 15 amino acids in the CDR3, from cysteine to phenylalanine inclusive. Only the CDR3 DNA is retained, 45 bases long and in frame from the first base. CDR1 is given as SGHDN and CDR2 as FVKESK, both from the germline V gene. The sequence was collected from a human donor in a cohort sampled during active COVID-19. Sequences were obtained from peripheral blood. Rearrangement joined TRBV14 to TRBJ2-7, with TRBD1 as a weak D call on 5 bases. The sequenced DNA: TGTGCCAGCAGCCAAGGGGCCTGGGGCGCATACGAGCAGTACTTC. Its product reads: CASSQGAWGAYEQYF.